A single sample is the source of the 28 T cell receptor beta chains below, sequenced in a study of OX40 agonist ivuxolimab in advanced cancers. Sequencing used immunoSEQ multiplex PCR; TCRdb keeps in-frame clones, though not all of them. The table has around 46,000 clones, approximately 86% seen once. The source was CD4+ or CD8+ T cells sorted from blood, collected in a trial of the OX40 agonist ivuxolimab. The receptors were sampled from an adult with an advanced solid tumor such as melanoma, head and neck, liver or kidney cancer.

By proportion, this clone is medium-sized (0.01 to 0.1%). This CDR3 is also generated by other DNA sequences in the sample. This chain joins TRBV6-5 and TRBJ1-1; D ambiguous. V was shortened by 2 bases and J by 3 bases, with 4 bases between the two germline ends. CDR3 length equals 12 residues. Germline values: CDR1 MNHEY, CDR2 SVGAGI. In DNA, the CDR3 is TGTGCCAGCAGTTACGGGGACACTGAAGCTTTCTTT. The encoded protein is CASSYGDTEAFF.

This chain uses TRBV4-1 with TRBJ1-2; D is ambiguous. The CDR3 is 13 amino acids. The germline gives CDR1 MGHRA, CDR2 YSYEKL. The V end was cut by 4 bases, the J end by 4 bases, with 10 bases between. CDR3 region: CASSPPGGYGYTF. CDR3 nucleotide sequence: TGCGCCAGCAGCCCCCCAGGCGGCTATGGCTACACCTTC.

The V and J genes are TRBV27 and TRBJ2-7; perhaps TRBD1 as D (7 bases). Germline V CDR1 and CDR2: MNHEY, SMNVEV (reference sequence). The ends were cut back, 8 bases at V and 6 bases at J, with 11 bases in the middle. The CDR3 is 11 amino acids. CDR3 DNA sequence: TGTGCCAGCGCGGGGACAGCCGAGCAGTACTTC. Its translation is CASAGTAEQYF.

This sequence joins TRBV5-8 and TRBJ1-1, with a weak D call TRBD1 (5 bases). There are 16 residues in the CDR3. Germline V CDR1 and CDR2: SGHTS, YDEGEE. The V end was cut by 6 bases, the J end by 2 bases, with 20 bases between. CDR3 region: CASILYQGHVNTEAFF. CDR3 DNA sequence: TGTGCCAGCATCCTCTACCAGGGCCACGTTAACACTGAAGCTTTCTTT.

This chain joins TRBV9 and TRBJ2-7; TRBD1 matches at 8 bases. CDR1 and CDR2 (germline): SGDLS, YYNGEE. CDR3 size: 13 residues. Unmatched junction bases numbered 6, after V lost 5 bases and J lost 5 bases. For the CDR3, the DNA is TGTGCCAGCAGTCCGGACAGGGCCCACGAGCAGTACTTC. As protein: CASSPDRAHEQYF.

V usage is TRBV19 and J usage is TRBJ1-1, with D unresolved. Germline V gene sequence: CDR1 LNHDA, CDR2 SQIVND (reference sequence). This CDR3 is built from 13 residues. Trimming took off 5 bases at V and 3 bases at J, with 10 bases between the two ends. The CDR3 reads CASSLALYTEAFF. The CDR3 DNA follows: TGTGCCAGTAGTCTGGCCCTCTACACTGAAGCTTTCTTT.

This clone was recorded only once. The J gene is TRBJ2-1, the V gene TRBV4-2; 12 bases align to TRBD2. The germline V gene has CDR1 LGHNA and CDR2 YNFKEQ. The CDR3 loop spans 16 amino acids. Losses at the gene ends were 4 bases for V and 6 bases for J; bases not matched to a gene: 7. The CDR3 nucleotides read TGTGCCAGCAGCCCACTAGCGGGGGGACCGGTCAATGAGCAGTTCTTC. This gives the protein CASSPLAGGPVNEQFF.

V usage is TRBV14 and J usage is TRBJ1-3; TRBD1 is a possible D gene (5 bases). Germline CDR1 SGHDN, CDR2 FVKESK. V lost 6 bases and J lost 2, with 8 bases in between. This CDR3 has 13 amino acids. Here the CDR3 reads CASRPGPGNTIYF. Here the CDR3 DNA reads TGTGCCAGCAGGCCGGGACCTGGAAACACCATATATTTT.

V is TRBV4-1 and J is TRBJ1-5; a weak D match, TRBD1 (6 bases). Germline V gene data show CDR1 as MGHRA and CDR2 as YSYEKL. The CDR3 is 15 residues long. The V end lost 1 base, the J end lost 3 bases, and 10 bases lay between the germline ends. This CDR3 is CASSQAAGANQPQHF. As DNA, the CDR3 is TGCGCCAGCAGCCAAGCTGCAGGGGCCAATCAGCCCCAGCATTTT.

The J gene is TRBJ1-1, the V gene TRBV4-2; TRBD1 matches 12 bases. There are 16 residues in the CDR3. The J segment lost 1 base and the V segment lost 4 bases, leaving 4 bases of the junction unmatched. Germline CDR1 reads LGHNA; CDR2 reads YNFKEQ. CDR3 protein: CASSPGTGGTNTEAFF. The CDR3 region has the DNA TGTGCCAGCAGCCCAGGGACAGGGGGCACGAACACTGAAGCTTTCTTT.

The V gene is TRBV2, the J gene TRBJ2-1; D not certain. The V end was cut by 8 bases, the J end by 1 base, with 12 bases between. This CDR3 region has 14 residues. Germline loops: CDR1 SNHLY, CDR2 FYNNEI. For the CDR3, the DNA is TGTGCCAGCTCGGCGACTGAATCCTACAATGAGCAGTTCTTC. This translates into CASSATESYNEQFF.

The chain uses TRBV4-1 and TRBJ2-7; possibly TRBD1 for D (5 bases). V lost 1 base, J lost 5 bases, and 12 bases lay in between. The germline V gene encodes CDR1 MGHRA and CDR2 YSYEKL. The CDR3 runs 14 residues. The CDR3 coding sequence is TGCGCCAGCAGCCAAGTGGGGCAGGTGAACGAGCAGTACTTC. It is translated as CASSQVGQVNEQYF.

This clone was found a few times. V and J are TRBV5-1 and TRBJ2-7, with D possibly TRBD2 on 5 matching bases. Trimming pared 6 bases from V and 5 bases from J, leaving 15 bases between. CDR1 is SGHRS and CDR2 is YFSETQ in the germline V gene. The CDR3 consists of 13 residues. The CDR3 DNA reads TGCGCCAGCAAGGGAGAAGGGCTCCACGAGCAGTACTTC. Protein: CASKGEGLHEQYF.

The rearrangement joins TRBV7-9 to TRBJ2-7; D is tentatively TRBD1 or TRBD2 (5 bases each). This CDR3 spans 17 amino acids. The germline V gene has CDR1 SEHNR and CDR2 FQNEAQ (reference sequence). V was shortened by 5 bases and J by 4 bases, with 24 bases between the two germline ends. In DNA form, the CDR3 reads TGTGCCAGCAGCCCTGTCTGGGGGTCGGGCGGTAGGTACGAGCAGTACTTC. As protein: CASSPVWGSGGRYEQYF.

The chain recombines TRBV13 with TRBJ2-3, with 8 bases fitting TRBD1. Germline V gene sequence: CDR1 PRHDT, CDR2 FYEKMQ (reference sequence). V trimming: 0 bases; J trimming: 4 bases; junction bases outside the gene matches: 6. The CDR3 runs 16 residues. CDR3 protein: CASSLGQGALADTQYF. In nucleotides, the CDR3 is TGTGCCAGCAGCTTAGGGCAGGGGGCGCTTGCAGATACGCAGTATTTT. Together with reference TRBV13 and TRBJ2-3, the CDR3 gives the full variable domain: AAGVIQSPRHLIKEKRETATLKCYPIPRHDTVYWYQQGPGQDPQFLISFYEKMQSDKGSIPDRFSAQQFSDYHSELNMSSLELGDSALYFCASSLGQGALADTQYFGPGTRLTVL.

By proportion, this clone is medium-sized. This rearrangement joins TRBV7-3 to TRBJ2-1; 7 bases are shared with TRBD1. V shed 5 bases and J 5 bases; nucleotides not matched to a gene: 18. This CDR3 is 18 amino acids long. Germline V gene sequence: CDR1 SGHTA, CDR2 FQGTGA. CDR3 amino acids: CASSPGQPQLRSDNEQFF. CDR3 in DNA: TGTGCCAGCAGCCCGGGACAGCCACAACTTCGGTCCGACAATGAGCAGTTCTTC.

CDR3 sequence reads: CASSTDRSISYEQYF. CDR3 DNA sequence: TGTGCCAGCAGTACCGACAGGTCAATCTCCTACGAGCAGTACTTC. The genes are TRBV6-1 and TRBJ2-7; a weak D match, TRBD1 (6 bases). Germline CDR1 is MNHNS and CDR2 is SASEGT. The ends were cut back, 5 bases at V and 0 bases at J, with 14 bases in the middle. The CDR3 totals 15 residues.

This rearrangement joins TRBV4-1 to TRBJ1-2; no reliable D call. V was trimmed by 0 bases and J by 2 bases, leaving 16 bases between them. The CDR3 extends over 17 amino acids. Germline V gene lookup returns CDR1 MGHRA and CDR2 YSYEKL. The CDR3 nucleotides are TGCGCCAGCAGCCAAGAAAGTATACAGCAACTCAACTATGGCTACACCTTC. Protein sequence: CASSQESIQQLNYGYTF.

The rearrangement links TRBV13 to TRBJ2-7; 7 nucleotides line up with TRBD1. Trimming removed 5 bases from V and 4 bases from J; junction bases left unmatched: 11. The CDR3 is 15 residues long. Per germline, CDR1 PRHDT and CDR2 FYEKMQ (reference sequence). CDR3 amino acids: CASSPKNRGKYEQYF. The CDR3 DNA is TGTGCCAGCAGCCCAAAAAACAGGGGAAAGTACGAGCAGTACTTC.

For this clone: Other DNA sequences in the same sample also yield this CDR3. The rearrangement links TRBV18 to TRBJ2-3; D is unresolved. The CDR3 length is 14 residues. With 6 bases removed from V and 2 bases from J, the gap between germline ends came to 12 bases. CDR1 KGHSH and CDR2 LQKENI come from the germline V gene. This CDR3 is CASSPLTSTDTQYF. The CDR3 DNA reads as TGTGCCAGCTCCCCCCTTACTTCCACAGATACGCAGTATTTT. Full variable domain (remainder filled in from reference TRBV18 and TRBJ2-3): NAGVMQNPRHLVRRRGQEARLRCSPMKGHSHVYWYRQLPEEGLKFMVYLQKENIIDESGMPKERFSAEFPKEGPSILRIQQVVRGDSAAYFCASSPLTSTDTQYFGPGTRLTVL.

The chain joins TRBV6-6 to TRBJ2-5, with no clear D. Germline V gene sequence: CDR1 MNHNY, CDR2 SVGAGI (reference sequence). CDR3 length equals 11 residues. Trimming took 11 bases from V and 7 from J, leaving 14 bases between them. CDR3 protein: CAVVGSGTQYF. The CDR3, as DNA: TGTGCCGTGGTTGGTTCGGGGACCCAGTACTTC.

V and J are TRBV15 and TRBJ2-2; possible D gene TRBD2, 6 bases. CDR3 length: 19 residues. Trimming removed 3 bases at V and 0 bases at J, with 20 bases between. Germline lookup yields CDR1 LNHNV and CDR2 YYDKDF (reference sequence). CDR3 sequence: CATSRGSLRGLANTGELFF. The CDR3 nucleotides read TGTGCCACCAGCAGGGGTAGTCTTCGGGGACTCGCGAACACCGGGGAGCTGTTTTTT.

This chain uses TRBV9 with TRBJ1-5; D gene ambiguous. The CDR3 spans 15 residues. The ends were cut back, 0 bases at V and 1 base at J, with 8 bases in the middle. In germline, CDR1 is SGDLS, CDR2 YYNGEE. For the CDR3, the DNA is TGTGCCAGCAGCGTAGACGGAAAGAGCAATCAGCCCCAGCATTTT. This codes for CASSVDGKSNQPQHF.

This chain links TRBV19 with TRBJ2-3; D is tentatively TRBD1 or TRBD2 (6 bases each). In germline, CDR1 is LNHDA, CDR2 SQIVND (reference sequence). This CDR3 has 16 residues. The V and J ends lost 3 bases and 5 bases respectively, with 18 bases between them. The CDR3 is CASSIGSGGHGDTQYF. Here the CDR3 DNA reads TGTGCCAGTAGTATCGGTAGTGGGGGGCATGGAGATACGCAGTATTTT.

This clone turned up a few times. The chain has TRBV4-1 and TRBJ1-1, with 10 bases lining up with TRBD1. The length of the CDR3 is 14 residues. With 1 base clipped from V and 9 bases from J, the junction kept 5 bases outside the gene matches. Germline V gives CDR1 MGHRA, CDR2 YSYEKL. The CDR3 is CASSQVGTGEQAFF. The CDR3 nucleotides read TGCGCCAGCAGCCAAGTCGGGACAGGGGAACAAGCTTTCTTT.

The chain recombines TRBV7-7 with TRBJ2-1; D remains unclear. The ends were cut back, 3 bases at V and 7 bases at J, with 10 bases in the middle. The length of the CDR3 is 13 residues. CDR1 is SSHAT and CDR2 is FNYEAQ in the germline V gene (reference sequence). CDR3 nucleotide sequence: TGTGCCAGCAGCTTCTCCCGTCTTAATGAGCAGTTCTTC. Translated: CASSFSRLNEQFF.

V gene TRBV6-1 combines with J gene TRBJ2-3; D perhaps matches TRBD1 (6 bases). V was pared by 3 bases and J by 0 bases, with 10 bases between. The germline V gene has CDR1 MNHNS and CDR2 SASEGT. CDR3 length equals 15 residues. The CDR3 reads CASSEFRGSTDTQYF. CDR3 DNA: TGTGCCAGCAGTGAGTTCAGGGGAAGCACAGATACGCAGTATTTT.

The chain recombines TRBV27 with TRBJ2-5, with a weak D call TRBD2 (5 bases). Trimming cost V 3 bases and J 5 bases, with 13 bases left between them. Per germline, CDR1 MNHEY and CDR2 SMNVEV (reference sequence). The CDR3 spans 14 residues. This chain's CDR3 is CASSLGDPGETQYF. The DNA of the CDR3 is TGTGCCAGCAGTTTGGGAGACCCGGGGGAGACCCAGTACTTC.